The 25 T cell receptor beta chains listed next were all sequenced from one sample in a study of CD8+ T cells in alopecia areata. In each case, RNA was isolated and then reverse transcribed into cDNA as the sequencing template. Produced via immunoSEQ multiplex PCR; TCRdb's table is partial and in-frame only. The table has 140,000 to 150,000 clones, around three fifths seen once; the top ten hold roughly 6.7%. The source material was CD4+ T cells sorted from blood, sampled at week 0. Every receptor here comes from a human donor with alopecia areata.

The genes are TRBV5-1 and TRBJ1-1; the D gene is possibly TRBD1 (6 bases). Per germline, CDR1 SGHRS and CDR2 YFSETQ. This CDR3 contains 12 residues. Deletions cut 6 bases from V and 6 bases from J, with 12 bases between. CDR3 sequence (DNA): TGCGCCAGCAAGGGGGACTTCGCTGAAGCTTTCTTT. This encodes CASKGDFAEAFF.

The chain uses TRBV15 and TRBJ2-3, with 9 nucleotides matching TRBD2. V shed 3 bases, J shed 0 bases, and the junction held 4 bases outside the gene matches. The germline V gene has CDR1 LNHNV and CDR2 YYDKDF (reference sequence). This CDR3 is built from 16 residues. CDR3 in amino acids: CATSSRLAASTDTQYF. CDR3 nucleotides: TGTGCCACCAGCAGCCGACTAGCGGCTAGCACAGATACGCAGTATTTT.

V and J are TRBV5-1 and TRBJ2-3; possible D gene TRBD2, 5 bases. The CDR3 spans 16 residues. The V and J ends lost 0 bases and 8 bases respectively, with 19 bases between them. Looked up from germline, CDR1 is SGHRS and CDR2 is YFSETQ. CDR3 in amino acids: CASSLAADSRESTQYF. The CDR3 DNA reads as TGCGCCAGCAGCTTGGCCGCGGACTCGAGGGAGAGTACGCAGTATTTT.

V gene TRBV6-6 combines with J gene TRBJ1-2; D call uncertain. The length of the CDR3 is 11 residues. Germline values: CDR1 MNHNY, CDR2 SVGAGI (reference sequence). The germline V and J ends were trimmed by 4 bases and 4 bases, with 4 bases remaining between them. CDR3 amino acids: CASSSTYGYTF. Written as DNA, the CDR3 is TGTGCCAGCAGTTCTACCTATGGCTACACCTTC.

The rearrangement joins TRBV30 to TRBJ1-3; a possible D gene is TRBD1 (5 bases). V lost 2 bases and J 2 bases, leaving 10 bases between the germline ends. This CDR3 is 14 amino acids long. Germline CDR1 GTSNPN, CDR2 SVGIG (reference sequence). CDR3 sequence (DNA): TGTGCCTGGAGTAACCGAGGGGCTGGAAACACCATATATTTT. Its protein is CAWSNRGAGNTIYF. Full variable domain (missing parts from reference TRBV30 and TRBJ1-3): SQTIHQWPATLVQPVGSPLSLECTVEGTSNPNLYWYRQAAGRGLQLLFYSVGIGQISSEVPQNLSASRPQDRQFILSSKKLLLSDSGFYLCAWSNRGAGNTIYFGEGSWLTVV.

This clone was counted only a few times. The V call is TRBV19, the J call TRBJ1-1; D is possibly TRBD1 (5 bases). The germline gives CDR1 LNHDA, CDR2 SQIVND (reference sequence). Trimming shortened V by 3 bases and J by 2 bases, and 10 bases separated the two germline ends. The CDR3 sequence is 14 residues long. The DNA for the CDR3 is TGTGCCAGTAGTATGACTACAGGAAACACTGAAGCTTTCTTT. Translated: CASSMTTGNTEAFF.

The rearrangement links TRBV30 to TRBJ1-2, with 9 bases fitting TRBD1. This CDR3 spans 13 amino acids. V was clipped by 3 bases and J by 7 bases; unmatched bases: 6. Looked up from germline, CDR1 is GTSNPN and CDR2 is SVGIG (reference sequence). As DNA, the CDR3 is TGTGCCTGGAGGGAACAGGGGGCTAGTGGCTACACCTTC. Translated, it gives CAWREQGASGYTF.

The chain links TRBV30 to TRBJ1-2; 12 bases are a match to TRBD1. Germline CDR1 reads GTSNPN; CDR2 reads SVGIG (reference sequence). CDR3 size: 15 residues. The V gene end was trimmed by 2 bases and the J gene end by 4 bases; junction bases not matched to a gene: 5. In nucleotides, the CDR3 is TGTGCCTGGAGTCCGGGACAGGGGGCGACCTATGGCTACACCTTC. Amino acids: CAWSPGQGATYGYTF.

In its sample, this clone was seen a few times. The rearrangement uses TRBV30 and TRBJ1-2; no clear D. Germline CDR1 is GTSNPN and CDR2 is SVGIG (reference sequence). V was trimmed by 1 base and J by 6 bases, leaving 12 bases between them. The CDR3 has 13 amino acids. The CDR3 region has the DNA TGTGCCTGGAGTGATTGGCAGCGCCATGGCTACACCTTC. Translated, it gives CAWSDWQRHGYTF.

This clone was seen a handful of times. The chain uses TRBV11-2 and TRBJ2-7, with 8 bases matching TRBD2. Germline CDR1 and CDR2: SGHAT and FQNNGV. The CDR3 consists of 14 residues. V shed 3 bases, J shed 3 bases, and the junction held 4 bases outside the gene matches. Here the CDR3 reads CASSFGSGIYEQYF. The CDR3, as DNA: TGTGCCAGCAGCTTTGGTAGCGGGATCTACGAGCAGTACTTC.

This clone is a singleton in its sample. The V gene is TRBV14, the J gene TRBJ2-3; D remains unclear. V lost 3 bases, J lost 8 bases, and 12 bases lay in between. The germline V gene encodes CDR1 SGHDN and CDR2 FVKESK. The CDR3 loop spans 13 amino acids. CDR3 sequence: CASSQASSATQYF. The CDR3 DNA reads as TGTGCCAGCAGCCAGGCCAGTTCAGCTACGCAGTATTTT.

The chain has TRBV5-1 and TRBJ1-1; D is uncertain. Trimming removed 1 base from V and 1 base from J, with 11 bases in between. This CDR3 comprises 15 residues. Germline loops: CDR1 SGHRS, CDR2 YFSETQ. The CDR3 region has the DNA TGCGCCAGCAGCTTGATTGACCCAAAGAACACTGAAGCTTTCTTT. Translated: CASSLIDPKNTEAFF.

The V call is TRBV27, the J call TRBJ2-7; 9 nucleotides match TRBD1. Losses at the gene ends were 5 bases for V and 6 bases for J; bases not matched to a gene: 11. The CDR3 spans 15 residues. Germline V gene sequence: CDR1 MNHEY, CDR2 SMNVEV (reference sequence). CDR3 in DNA: TGTGCCAGCAGTAAATACTTGGACAGGGGTCTCGAGCAGTACTTC. Its translation is CASSKYLDRGLEQYF.

Points on this clone: The junction and the germline gene differ at one end; a read error may be behind it. The chain uses TRBV29-1 and TRBJ2-3, with 10 bases identical to TRBD2. CDR3 length equals 13 residues. CDR1 and CDR2 (germline): SQVTM, ANQGSEA. The DNA of the CDR3 is TGCAGCGTTGAAGCTCCGACGAGGACTAGCGGCGCCTTT. Translation gives CSVEAPTRTSGAF.

This sequence joins TRBV30 and TRBJ2-5; weak D call: TRBD2 (7 bases). This CDR3 is built from 13 residues. Trimming removed 2 bases at V and 5 bases at J, with 12 bases between. CDR1 is GTSNPN, CDR2 SVGIG, per germline (reference sequence). In DNA form, the CDR3 reads TGTGCCTGGAGTCTGGGGGGGCGGGAGACCCAGTACTTC. This encodes CAWSLGGRETQYF.

This rearrangement joins TRBV5-6 to TRBJ2-1, with D possibly being TRBD2 (6 bases). The CDR3 sequence is 15 residues long. Per germline, CDR1 SGHDT and CDR2 YYEEEE. The V and J ends lost 4 bases and 5 bases respectively, with 16 bases between them. Written as DNA, the CDR3 is TGTGCCAGCAGCAGCGCTTGGGGACTCAACAATGAGCAGTTCTTC. It yields the protein CASSSAWGLNNEQFF. Filled out from reference TRBV5-6 and TRBJ2-1, the complete variable domain reads DAGVTQSPTHLIKTRGQQVTLRCSPKSGHDTVSWYQQALGQGPQFIFQYYEEEERQRGNFPDRFSGHQFPNYSSELNVNALLLGDSALYLCASSSAWGLNNEQFFGPGTRLTVL.

The chain is built from TRBV25-1 and TRBJ1-1; 7 positions match TRBD1. This CDR3 contains 14 residues. J was trimmed by 2 bases and V by 4 bases; bases with no gene match: 4. Germline CDR1 reads MGHDK; CDR2 reads SYGVNS. In DNA, the CDR3 is TGTGCCAGCAGTGCGGACAGGATAAACACTGAAGCTTTCTTT. Translation: CASSADRINTEAFF.

This chain joins TRBV18 and TRBJ2-1; D is unresolved. V dropped 4 bases and J dropped 7 bases, with 11 bases sitting between them. This CDR3 contains 13 residues. Germline CDR1 is KGHSH and CDR2 is LQKENI. The CDR3 nucleotides read TGTGCCAGCTCACTCAACCCCGAGAATGAGCAGTTCTTC. Its protein is CASSLNPENEQFF.

The chain recombines TRBV7-2 with TRBJ2-2, with TRBD2 matching over 9 bases. This CDR3 has 16 residues. The ends lost 5 bases at V and 7 bases at J; junction bases unmatched: 11. Germline-derived CDR1 and CDR2 are SGHTA and FQGNSA. The CDR3 spells CASSPAPRGGIGELFF. The CDR3 region has the DNA TGTGCCAGCAGCCCTGCCCCGCGGGGGGGTATCGGGGAGCTGTTTTTT.

This chain joins TRBV5-1 and TRBJ1-1; tentatively, D is TRBD1 (6 bases). Germline CDR1 is SGHRS and CDR2 is YFSETQ. The CDR3 loop spans 14 amino acids. Trimming removed 1 base at V and 4 bases at J, with 11 bases between. The chain's CDR3 is CASSLYGGLTEAFF. CDR3 DNA: TGCGCCAGCAGCTTGTACGGGGGGCTCACTGAAGCTTTCTTT.

The chain links TRBV20-1 to TRBJ1-3; D call uncertain. The germline gives CDR1 DFQATT, CDR2 SNEGSKA (reference sequence). With 5 bases removed from V and 3 bases from J, the gap between germline ends came to 5 bases. There are 11 residues in the CDR3. In nucleotides, the CDR3 is TGCAGTGCTCCCCGTGGAAACACCATATATTTT. Protein product: CSAPRGNTIYF.

About this clone itself: One junction end disagrees with the germline gene, perhaps due to a read error. This chain links TRBV11-2 with TRBJ2-5; D remains ambiguous. The better agreement between TRBJ2-7 and the DNA end casts doubt on the J call. CDR3 size: 12 residues. The germline gives CDR1 SGHAT, CDR2 FQNNGV. The CDR3 region is CASSPTQSEQYF. In nucleotides, the CDR3 is TGCGCCAGCAGCCCTACCCAAAGCGAGCAGTACTTC.

The chain combines TRBV29-1 with TRBJ1-1; unclear D gene. The CDR3 sequence is 14 residues long. Germline values: CDR1 SQVTM, CDR2 ANQGSEA. V lost 4 bases, J lost 4 bases, and 16 bases lay in between. The CDR3 is CSVVLALLGTEAFF. The CDR3 bases are TGCAGCGTTGTTCTCGCCCTGCTCGGCACTGAAGCTTTCTTT.

This chain connects TRBV7-2 to TRBJ2-5; 8 nucleotides match TRBD2. Germline V gene sequence: CDR1 SGHTA, CDR2 FQGNSA. Unmatched junction bases numbered 10, after V lost 5 bases and J lost 5 bases. The CDR3 spans 15 residues. The DNA for the CDR3 is TGTGCCAGCAGCCCAAGCTCGGGGGGGGCGGAGACCCAGTACTTC. Translating gives CASSPSSGGAETQYF.

V and J are TRBV15 and TRBJ2-7, with D possibly matching TRBD1 (5 bases). V was shortened by 4 bases and J by 0 bases, with 10 bases between the two germline ends. The CDR3 is made up of 14 amino acids. Germline CDR1 and CDR2: LNHNV and YYDKDF (reference sequence). Here the CDR3 DNA reads TGTGCCACCAGCACCGGACAAGTCTCCTACGAGCAGTACTTC. Protein sequence: CATSTGQVSYEQYF.